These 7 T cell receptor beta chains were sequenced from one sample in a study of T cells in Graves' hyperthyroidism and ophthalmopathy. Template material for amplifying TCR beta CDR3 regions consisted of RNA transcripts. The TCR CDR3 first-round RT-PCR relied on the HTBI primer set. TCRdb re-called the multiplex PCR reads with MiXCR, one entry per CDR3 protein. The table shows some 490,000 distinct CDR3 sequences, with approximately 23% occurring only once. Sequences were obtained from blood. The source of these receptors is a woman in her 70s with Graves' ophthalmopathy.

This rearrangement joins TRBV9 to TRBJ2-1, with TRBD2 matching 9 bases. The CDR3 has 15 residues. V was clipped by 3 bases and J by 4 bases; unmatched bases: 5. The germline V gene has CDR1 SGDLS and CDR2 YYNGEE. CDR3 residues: CASSASGRRYNEQFF. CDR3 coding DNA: TGTGCCAGCAGCGCAAGCGGGAGGAGGTACAATGAGCAGTTCTTC.

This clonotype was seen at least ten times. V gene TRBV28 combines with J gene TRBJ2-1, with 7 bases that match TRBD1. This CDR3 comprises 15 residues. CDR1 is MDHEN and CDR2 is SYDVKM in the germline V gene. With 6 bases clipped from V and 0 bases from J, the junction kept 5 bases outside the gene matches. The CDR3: CASSSTGLSYNEQFF. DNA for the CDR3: TGTGCCAGCAGCTCGACAGGGCTCTCCTACAATGAGCAGTTCTTC.

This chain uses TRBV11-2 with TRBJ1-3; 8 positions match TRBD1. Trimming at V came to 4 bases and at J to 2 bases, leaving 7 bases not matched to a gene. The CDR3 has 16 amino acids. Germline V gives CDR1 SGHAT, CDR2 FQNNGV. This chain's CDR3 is CASSSWGQETGNTIYF. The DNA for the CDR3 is TGTGCCAGCAGCTCATGGGGACAGGAGACTGGAAACACCATATATTTT.

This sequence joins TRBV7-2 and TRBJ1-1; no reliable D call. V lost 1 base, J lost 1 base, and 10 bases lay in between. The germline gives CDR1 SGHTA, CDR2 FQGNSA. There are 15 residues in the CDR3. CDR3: CASSLEFTTNTEAFF. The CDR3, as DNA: TGTGCCAGCAGCTTAGAGTTTACAACGAACACTGAAGCTTTCTTT.

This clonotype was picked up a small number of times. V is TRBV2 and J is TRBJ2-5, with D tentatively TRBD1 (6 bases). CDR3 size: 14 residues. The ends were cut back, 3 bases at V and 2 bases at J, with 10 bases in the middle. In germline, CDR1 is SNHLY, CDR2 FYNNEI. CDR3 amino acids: CASSDGRGQETQYF. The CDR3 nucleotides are TGTGCCAGCAGTGATGGTAGGGGGCAAGAGACCCAGTACTTC.

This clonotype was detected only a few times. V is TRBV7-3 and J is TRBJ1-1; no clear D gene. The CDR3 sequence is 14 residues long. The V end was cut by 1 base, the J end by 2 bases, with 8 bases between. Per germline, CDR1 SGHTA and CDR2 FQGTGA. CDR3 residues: CASSLNSGNTEAFF. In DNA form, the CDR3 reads TGTGCCAGCAGCTTAAATAGTGGAAACACTGAAGCTTTCTTT.

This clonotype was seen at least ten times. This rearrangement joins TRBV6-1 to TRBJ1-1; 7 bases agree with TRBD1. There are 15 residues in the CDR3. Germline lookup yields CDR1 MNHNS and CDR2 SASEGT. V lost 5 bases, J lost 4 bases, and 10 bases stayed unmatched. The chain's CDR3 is CASSKKDRSTTEAFF. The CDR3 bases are TGTGCCAGCAGTAAGAAGGACAGGTCTACCACTGAAGCTTTCTTT.